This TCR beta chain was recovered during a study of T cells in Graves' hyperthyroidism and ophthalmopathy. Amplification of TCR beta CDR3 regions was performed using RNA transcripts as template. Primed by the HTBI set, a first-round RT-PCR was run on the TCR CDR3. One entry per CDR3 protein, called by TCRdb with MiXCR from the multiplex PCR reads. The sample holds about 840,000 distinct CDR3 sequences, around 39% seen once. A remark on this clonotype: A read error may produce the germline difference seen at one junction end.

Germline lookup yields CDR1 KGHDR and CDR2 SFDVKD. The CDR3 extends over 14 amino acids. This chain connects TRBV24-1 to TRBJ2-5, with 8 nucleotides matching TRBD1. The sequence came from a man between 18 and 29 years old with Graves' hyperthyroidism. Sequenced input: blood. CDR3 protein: CASSTPGGRETQYF. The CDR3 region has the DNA TGTGCCAGCAGTACCCCAGGGGGCAGGGAGACCCAGTACTTC.